Here is one T cell receptor (beta chain) with its context. Sequencing was performed with immunoSEQ multiplex PCR; in TCRdb, only in-frame clones are kept and a portion is missing. Among some 140,000 clones listed, around 76% were seen once. These data come from a study of blood T cell repertoires in COVID-19. The CDR3 is 13 amino acids. Per germline, CDR1 SQVTM and CDR2 ANQGSEA. Germline trimming cut 5 bases from V and 6 bases from J; bases unmatched to any gene: 5. The sample consisted of peripheral blood. V gene TRBV29-1 combines with J gene TRBJ2-2; 8 bases line up with TRBD1. The sequence was obtained from an elderly man with acute or convalescent COVID-19. The CDR3 DNA follows: TGCAGCGTTCCAGGGGGCGCATCCGGGGAGCTGTTTTTT. Protein sequence: CSVPGGASGELFF.